Included here is one T cell receptor beta chain sequence, with context. Its antigen is not known. The record originates from a study of cytomegalovirus exposure and HLA in healthy donors. The CDR3 totals 14 residues. With 6 bases clipped from V and 5 bases from J, the junction kept 3 bases outside the gene matches. Germline CDR1 is SQVTM and CDR2 is ANQGSEA. Study-level results: In an earlier analysis, about 87% or about 30%: the productive usage of most TCR beta V segments. Association with HLA alleles at 0.05 false discovery rate was found for around 17,000 TCR beta sequences in a later analysis. Rarity marked most TCR sequences, yet some public TCRs occurred in many donors. Later analysis identified a missense DCLRE1C variant that was linked to TCR beta V- and J-gene trimming.

In the PCR, 60 Vbeta and 13 Jbeta primers were used. This table comes from immunoSEQ multiplex PCR, and its TCRdb copy is limited to in-frame clones, with some not included. The top ten clones hold under 3% of a sample with about 170,000 clones, approximately 65% of them seen once. This receptor was taken from a man aged 35-49 years in good health and CMV-seronegative. The sample taken for sequencing was PBMCs. The rearrangement uses TRBV29-1 and TRBJ2-1, with 14 nucleotides matching TRBD2. Written as DNA, the CDR3 is TGCAGCGTAGGGACTAGCGGGGGCGACAATGAGCAGTTCTTC. Its protein product is CSVGTSGGDNEQFF.